This TCR beta chain was retrieved from a study of vaccination and CD4 T cells after COVID-19. Study details: Sampling that followed vaccination took place a median approximately 72 days after dose two, within a range of 14 to 241.

With regard to this clonotype: Its antigen is currently unknown.

Indicated treatment: roughly 10-day PBMC culture with coronavirus spike peptide pools or control peptides (ViraFEST assay). Following expansion of antigen-specific T cells with peptide pools, ViraFEST then sequenced TCRs. The V gene lost 0 bases and the J gene lost 2 bases, with 13 bases spanning the gap. The CDR3 spans 16 residues. From germline, CDR1 is MNHEY and CDR2 SVGAGI. The Oncomine TCR Beta short-read assay was applied to DNA of cultured CD4+ T cells. The source of extracted genomic DNA was cultured CD4+ T cells. MiXCR, run by TCRdb on the PCR reads, gives a single entry per CDR3 protein. Of tens of thousands of distinct CDR3 sequences in the sample, 45% to 60% were seen once.

The chain is built from TRBV6-5 and TRBJ1-2, with D tentatively TRBD1 (6 bases). This receptor was identified in a human donor who had recovered from COVID-19. Sequenced: CD4+ T cells from blood, cultured in vitro. The CDR3, as DNA: TGTGCCAGCAGTTACTCGAATCCTAGGGGGAACTATGGCTACACCTTC. This gives the protein CASSYSNPRGNYGYTF.